Listed below are T cell receptor beta chains from one sample, sequenced in a study of blood T cell repertoires in COVID-19. Clones were read by immunoSEQ multiplex PCR, and TCRdb kept only the in-frame ones, dropping some. The data contain 30,000 or so clones, around 91% of them singletons. Material: peripheral blood. These receptors all come from a man older than 75 with acute or convalescent COVID-19. Both conserved end residues are part of each CDR3. Each record gives: J gene, V gene, D gene, clone size, CDR3 protein, CDR3 DNA. The D gene is left open where the match is weak. Size values are once, few and many counts, or a class for expanded clones, and some rows have none.

TRBJ1-6,TRBV11-2,TRBD1,NA,CASSLDVGTGNSPLHF,TGTGCCAGCAGCTTAGATGTGGGGACAGGGAATTCACCCCTCCACTTT
TRBJ2-2,TRBV6-2/TRBV6-3,TRBD1,few,CASSYGTASNTGELFF,TGTGCCAGCAGTTACGGGACAGCCTCGAACACCGGGGAGCTGTTTTTT
TRBJ2-5,TRBV6-6,TRBD1,NA,CASRGTGWETQYF,TGTGCCAGCCGGGGGACAGGGTGGGAGACCCAGTACTTC
TRBJ1-1,TRBV10-3,TRBD1,NA,CAITQGAGTEAFF,TGTGCCATCACCCAGGGGGCCGGCACTGAAGCTTTCTTT
TRBJ2-3,TRBV5-1,TRBD2,NA,CASSERGGWTDTQYF,TGCGCCAGCAGCGAGCGGGGGGGATGGACAGATACGCAGTATTTT
TRBJ1-6,TRBV6-6,TRBD1,NA,CASTKGTGGFSPLHF,TGTGCCAGCACCAAAGGGACAGGGGGCTTTTCACCCCTCCACTTT
TRBJ1-1,TRBV7-9,NA,few,CASSPDRANTEAFF,TGTGCCAGCAGCCCGGACAGAGCGAACACTGAAGCTTTCTTT
TRBJ2-6,TRBV5-6,NA,NA,CASSFGGAGSGANVLTF,TGTGCCAGCAGCTTTGGGGGGGCTGGCTCTGGGGCCAACGTCCTGACTTTC
TRBJ1-3,TRBV5-1,TRBD1,NA,CASSWSGTGNGNTIYF,TGCGCCAGCAGCTGGTCGGGGACAGGTAACGGAAACACCATATATTTT
TRBJ1-6,TRBV7-6,TRBD1,NA,CASSLKPSGTAPNSPLHF,TGTGCCAGCAGCTTAAAACCCTCCGGGACAGCACCTAATTCACCCCTCCACTTT